This T cell receptor (beta chain) was identified during a study of T cell responses to AZD1222 COVID-19 vaccine. Study at large: Second-dose schedules of about 4 or about 12 weeks were combined. Notes on the study in general: Epitopes outside B.1.351 and B.1.1.7 mutated regions reportedly drew nearly half of spike TCRs.

Profiling relied on immunoSEQ multiplex PCR, and the TCRdb table lists in-frame clones only, not all of them. The sample includes approximately 120,000 clones, nearly 90% of them seen just once. The V end was cut by 0 bases, the J end by 3 bases, with 6 bases between. CDR1 is SQVTM, CDR2 ANQGSEA, per germline. The CDR3 totals 13 residues. Concerning this clone: Its antigen is undetermined.

The sequence was collected from an adult in good health. The input for sequencing was peripheral blood, taken on day 0 of AZD1222 vaccination. This chain connects TRBV29-1 to TRBJ1-3; D possibly corresponds to TRBD1 (5 bases). This CDR3 is CSVEERGGNTIYF. Here the CDR3 DNA reads TGCAGCGTTGAAGAGAGGGGTGGAAACACCATATATTTT.